The source of this TCR beta chain is a study of T-cell memory formation after mild COVID-19. About the study: TCR clusters were mostly confined to one donor each.

Turning to this clonotype: Its antigen is still unknown.

V lost 1 base to trimming and J lost 2 bases; unmatched junction nucleotides: 4. The CDR3 consists of 17 residues. Germline V lookup: CDR1 LGHNT, CDR2 FRNRAP. TCRdb used MiXCR to reprocess the 5' RACE reads, holding one entry per CDR3 protein. The sample includes roughly 100,000 distinct CDR3 sequences, approximately 15% seen only once; the top ten take around 28%. General study results and limits: Day 15 to 85 contractors were CD4/CD8 balanced; later expanders leaned CD4+. Cross-reactive memory apparently joined, as some responding clones appeared in pre-infection memory.

Sequencing was carried out using PBMCs or a T cell subset sorted from them (not recorded which). The clonotype comes from an adult woman who had mild COVID-19 (a few samples of this study predate the infection). Cell type and time point are not known. The V gene is TRBV12-5, the J gene TRBJ2-1, with TRBD2 identical over 11 bases. The DNA for the CDR3 is TGTGCTAGTGGTTTGGACCTAGCGGGAGGTACCTACAATGAGCAGTTCTTC. Protein: CASGLDLAGGTYNEQFF. Full variable domain (remainder filled in from reference TRBV12-5 and TRBJ2-1): DARVTQTPRHKVTEMGQEVTMRCQPILGHNTVFWYRQTMMQGLELLAYFRNRAPLDDSGMPKDRFSAEMPDATLATLKIQPSEPRDSAVYFCASGLDLAGGTYNEQFFGPGTRLTVL.